These 8 T cell receptor beta chains were sequenced from one sample in a study of T cell responses to AZD1222 COVID-19 vaccine. Libraries were prepared by immunoSEQ multiplex PCR; TCRdb keeps only in-frame clonotypes and omits some of them. The sample includes 150,000 to 250,000 clones, roughly 92% of them seen just once. Sequences were derived from peripheral blood, sampled 28 days after the second AZD1222 dose. The receptor source for this set is an adult who received the AZD1222 COVID-19 vaccine.

This clone was detected only a few times. This chain joins TRBV7-9 and TRBJ1-1; no clear D. V shed 2 bases and J shed 5 bases, with 15 bases lying between them. CDR1 is SEHNR, CDR2 FQNEAQ, per germline (reference sequence). The CDR3 extends over 15 amino acids. The CDR3 region has the DNA TGTGCCAGCAGCTTATTCTCCGGACGCGAGACTGAAGCTTTCTTT. Encoded protein: CASSLFSGRETEAFF.

The rearrangement links TRBV2 to TRBJ2-3, with 7 bases fitting TRBD2. The V segment lost 10 bases and the J segment 0 bases; nucleotides outside the gene matches: 10. This CDR3 comprises 15 residues. Germline CDR1 reads SNHLY; CDR2 reads FYNNEI. CDR3 residues: CAKGAASGSTDTQYF. The CDR3 DNA reads TGTGCCAAGGGTGCGGCTAGCGGTAGCACAGATACGCAGTATTTT. Using reference TRBV2 and TRBJ2-3 for the parts outside the CDR3, the full variable domain is EPEVTQTPSHQVTQMGQEVILRCVPISNHLYFYWYRQILGQKVEFLVSFYNNEISEKSEIFDDQFSVERPDGSNFTLKIRSTKLEDSAMYFCAKGAASGSTDTQYFGPGTRLTVL.

This chain uses TRBV6-5 with TRBJ2-3, with TRBD1 as a possible D gene (5 bases). CDR3 length: 15 amino acids. Per the germline V gene, CDR1 is MNHEY and CDR2 is SVGAGI. Between the trimmed V and J ends, which lost 5 bases and 1 base, there was a span of 13 bases. CDR3 sequence reads: CASSTQDFGTDTQYF. The DNA for the CDR3 is TGTGCCAGCAGTACACAGGATTTCGGCACAGATACGCAGTATTTT.

This sequence joins TRBV7-2 and TRBJ1-2; D not resolved. The CDR3 runs 13 residues. CDR1 and CDR2 from the germline V gene are SGHTA and FQGNSA. Trimming took 6 bases from V and 4 from J, leaving 12 bases between them. CDR3 protein: CASRTPEVYGYTF. CDR3 coding DNA: TGTGCCAGCAGAACCCCAGAAGTCTATGGCTACACCTTC.

The rearrangement uses TRBV6-5 and TRBJ2-5, with D possibly being TRBD2 (6 bases). V was cut by 8 bases and J by 0 bases, with 16 bases left in between. CDR1 is MNHEY, CDR2 SVGAGI, per germline. The CDR3 is 15 residues long. DNA of the CDR3: TGTGCCAGCCAGACCGGAGGGGCAGACCAAGAGACCCAGTACTTC. Its translation: CASQTGGADQETQYF.

The rearrangement joins TRBV5-4 to TRBJ2-3, with TRBD1 matching over 7 bases. With 3 bases clipped from V and 0 bases from J, the junction kept 7 bases outside the gene matches. The germline gives CDR1 SGHNT, CDR2 YYREEE (reference sequence). This CDR3 is 16 amino acids long. CDR3 amino acids: CASSSNRGASTDTQYF. CDR3 nucleotides: TGTGCCAGCAGCTCCAACAGGGGTGCTAGCACAGATACGCAGTATTTT.

A single count supports this clone. The V gene is TRBV6-5, the J gene TRBJ1-1; D gene unclear. V was clipped by 2 bases and J by 2 bases, with 15 bases between them. The CDR3 covers 16 residues. CDR1 is MNHEY and CDR2 is SVGAGI in the germline V gene. The CDR3: CASSYQARVGNTEAFF. The CDR3 coding sequence is TGTGCCAGCAGTTACCAAGCAAGGGTCGGAAACACTGAAGCTTTCTTT.

V gene TRBV12-3 or TRBV12-4 combines with J gene TRBJ1-2; D gene unclear. CDR3 length: 11 amino acids. The V and J ends lost 6 bases and 7 bases respectively, with 9 bases between them. The CDR3 DNA reads as TGTGCCAGCAGACGCCGGGGTGGCTACACCTTC. Its translation: CASRRRGGYTF.